This record covers a single T cell receptor beta chain. Its antigen is as yet unknown. This sample was taken from a study of cytomegalovirus exposure and HLA in healthy donors. Overall study findings and caveats: The listing of roughly 160 TCR beta chains classed them as cytomegalovirus-associated. Many donors shared some public TCRs, even though most TCR sequences were rare.

Data came from immunoSEQ multiplex PCR; TCRdb stores just in-frame clones and leaves some out. Of some 180,000 clones listed, around nine tenths are singletons. The donors were members of the validation cohort, which comprised under 150 subjects and was separate from the first cohort of roughly 700 subjects. The CDR3 is 15 residues long. Germline values: CDR1 SEHNR, CDR2 FQNEAQ (reference sequence). The V gene lost 5 bases and the J gene lost 6 bases, with 19 bases spanning the gap. The source material was PBMCs. J is TRBJ1-2 and V is TRBV7-9, with a possible D match to TRBD1 (6 bases). This TCR derives from a man aged 25-40 years in good health and CMV-seropositive. The CDR3 protein is CASSGNGQTGNGYTF. CDR3 DNA: TGTGCCAGCAGCGGGAACGGTCAAACAGGGAATGGCTACACCTTC.